Given below is one T cell receptor beta chain in context. Antigen unknown. Profiling relied on immunoSEQ multiplex PCR, and the TCRdb table lists in-frame clones only, not all of them. The profile covers about 73,000 clones, with just under 95% appearing a single time and about 3.5% taken by the ten largest. J lost 8 bases, V lost 7 bases, and 17 bases had no gene match. There are 17 residues in the CDR3. CDR1 is MNHEY, CDR2 SMNVEV, per germline (reference sequence). The data belong to a study of cytomegalovirus exposure and HLA in healthy donors. Whole-study results and caveats: Investigators reported 150 to 200 TCR beta chains as tied to cytomegalovirus. Most sequenced TCRs were rare (though some public TCRs occurred in many donors).

What was sequenced was PBMCs. The chain combines TRBV27 with TRBJ1-2; TRBD1 matches at 12 bases. This clonotype was obtained from a woman aged 18 to 35 in good health and CMV-seropositive. CDR3 amino acids: CASIPGTGGAKGVGYTF. As DNA, the CDR3 is TGTGCCAGCATTCCCGGGACAGGGGGCGCTAAGGGGGTCGGCTACACCTTC.